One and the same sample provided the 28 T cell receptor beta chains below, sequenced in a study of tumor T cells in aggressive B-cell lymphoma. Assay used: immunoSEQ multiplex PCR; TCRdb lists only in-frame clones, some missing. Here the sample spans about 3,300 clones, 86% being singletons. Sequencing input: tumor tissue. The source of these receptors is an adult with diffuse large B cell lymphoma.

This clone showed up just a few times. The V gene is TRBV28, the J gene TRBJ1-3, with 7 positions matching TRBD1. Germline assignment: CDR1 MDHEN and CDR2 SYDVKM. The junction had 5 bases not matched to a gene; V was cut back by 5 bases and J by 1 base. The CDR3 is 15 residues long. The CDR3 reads CASSTRRGSGNTIYF. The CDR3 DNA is TGTGCCAGCAGTACACGCAGGGGGTCTGGAAACACCATATATTTT.

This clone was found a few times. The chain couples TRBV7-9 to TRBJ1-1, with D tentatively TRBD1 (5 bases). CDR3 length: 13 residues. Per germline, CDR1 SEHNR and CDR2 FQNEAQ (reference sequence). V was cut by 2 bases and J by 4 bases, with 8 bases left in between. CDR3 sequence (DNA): TGTGCCAGCAGCTTATCAGGGTCCACTGAAGCTTTCTTT. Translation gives CASSLSGSTEAFF.

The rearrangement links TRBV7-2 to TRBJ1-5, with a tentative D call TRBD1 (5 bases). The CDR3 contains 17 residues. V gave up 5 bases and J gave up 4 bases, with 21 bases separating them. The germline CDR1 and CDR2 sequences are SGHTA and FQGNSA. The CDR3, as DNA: TGTGCCAGCAGCCCGGGGCGCGGGGGGGGTCGGAATCAGCCCCAGCATTTT. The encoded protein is CASSPGRGGGRNQPQHF.

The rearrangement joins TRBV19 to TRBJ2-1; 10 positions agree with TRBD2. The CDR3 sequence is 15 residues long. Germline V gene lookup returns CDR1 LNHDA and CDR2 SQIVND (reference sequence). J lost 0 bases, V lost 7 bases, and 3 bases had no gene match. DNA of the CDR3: TGTGCCAGTAAGGCTAGCGGGAGCTCCTACAATGAGCAGTTCTTC. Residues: CASKASGSSYNEQFF.

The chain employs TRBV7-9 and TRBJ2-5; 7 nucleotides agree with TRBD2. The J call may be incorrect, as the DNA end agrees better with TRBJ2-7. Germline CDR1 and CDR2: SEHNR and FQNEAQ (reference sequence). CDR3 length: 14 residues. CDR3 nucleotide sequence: TGTGCCAGCAGCCCGTCGGGACTACCTTACGAGCAGTACTTC. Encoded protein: CASSPSGLPYEQYF.

The CDR3 spells CASSLVDRAYGYTF. CDR3 bases: TGCGCCAGCAGCTTGGTGGACAGGGCATATGGCTACACCTTC. The chain joins TRBV5-1 to TRBJ1-2, with 8 bases identical to TRBD1. CDR1 and CDR2 (germline): SGHRS, YFSETQ. CDR3 length equals 14 residues. Germline trimming cut 0 bases from V and 5 bases from J; bases unmatched to any gene: 3.

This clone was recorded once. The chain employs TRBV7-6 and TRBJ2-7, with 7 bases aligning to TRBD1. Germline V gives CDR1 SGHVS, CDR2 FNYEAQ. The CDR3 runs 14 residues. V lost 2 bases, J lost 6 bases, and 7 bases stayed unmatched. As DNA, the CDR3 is TGTGCCAGCAGCTTAAAGACAGGGCCAGCCGAGCAGTACTTC. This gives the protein CASSLKTGPAEQYF. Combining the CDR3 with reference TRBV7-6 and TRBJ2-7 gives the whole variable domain GAGVSQSPRYKVTKRGQDVALRCDPISGHVSLYWYRQALGQGPEFLTYFNYEAQQDKSGLPNDRFSAERPEGSISTLTIQRTEQRDSAMYRCASSLKTGPAEQYFGPGTRLTVT.

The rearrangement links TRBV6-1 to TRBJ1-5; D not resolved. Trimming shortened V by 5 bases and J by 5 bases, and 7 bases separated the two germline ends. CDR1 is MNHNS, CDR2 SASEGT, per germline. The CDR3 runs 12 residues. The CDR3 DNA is TGTGCCAGCAGTACTTTGGATCAGCCCCAGCATTTT. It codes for CASSTLDQPQHF.

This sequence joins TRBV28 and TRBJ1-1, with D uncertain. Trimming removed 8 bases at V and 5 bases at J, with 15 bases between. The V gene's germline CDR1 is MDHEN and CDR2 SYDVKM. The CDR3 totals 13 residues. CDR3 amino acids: CASLELLTTEAFF. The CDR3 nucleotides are TGTGCCAGCCTCGAGCTCTTGACAACTGAAGCTTTCTTT.

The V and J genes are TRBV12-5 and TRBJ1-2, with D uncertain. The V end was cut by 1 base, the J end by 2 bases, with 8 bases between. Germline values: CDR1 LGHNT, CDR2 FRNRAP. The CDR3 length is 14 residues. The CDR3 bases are TGTGCTAGTGGTTTGGGACAAGCCAACTATGGCTACACCTTC. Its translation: CASGLGQANYGYTF.

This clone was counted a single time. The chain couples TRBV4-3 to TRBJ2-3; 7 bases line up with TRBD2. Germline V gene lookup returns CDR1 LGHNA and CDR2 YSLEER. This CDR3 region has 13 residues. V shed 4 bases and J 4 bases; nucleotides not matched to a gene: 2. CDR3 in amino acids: CASSRGGPDTQYF. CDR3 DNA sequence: TGCGCCAGCAGCCGGGGAGGGCCAGATACGCAGTATTTT.

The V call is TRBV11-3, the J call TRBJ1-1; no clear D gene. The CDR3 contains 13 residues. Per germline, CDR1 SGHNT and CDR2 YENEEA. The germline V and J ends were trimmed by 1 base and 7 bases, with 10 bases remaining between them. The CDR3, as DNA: TGTGCCAGCAGCTTAGCCTTACTCGGTGAAGCTTTCTTT. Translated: CASSLALLGEAFF.

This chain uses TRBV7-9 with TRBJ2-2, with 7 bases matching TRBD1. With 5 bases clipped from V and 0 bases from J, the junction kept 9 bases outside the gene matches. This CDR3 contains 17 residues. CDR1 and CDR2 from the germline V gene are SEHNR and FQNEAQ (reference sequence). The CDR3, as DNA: TGTGCCAGCAGCGGTAACCGGGACAGATCGAACACCGGGGAGCTGTTTTTT. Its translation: CASSGNRDRSNTGELFF.

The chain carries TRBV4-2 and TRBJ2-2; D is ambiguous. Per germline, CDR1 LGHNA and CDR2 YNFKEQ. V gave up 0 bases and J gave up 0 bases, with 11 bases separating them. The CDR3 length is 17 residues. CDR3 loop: CASSQESPAANTGELFF. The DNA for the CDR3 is TGTGCCAGCAGCCAAGAGTCTCCTGCGGCGAACACCGGGGAGCTGTTTTTT.

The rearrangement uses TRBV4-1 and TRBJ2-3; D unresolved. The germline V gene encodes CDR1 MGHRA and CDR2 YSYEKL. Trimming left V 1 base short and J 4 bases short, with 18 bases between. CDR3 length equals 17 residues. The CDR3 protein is CASSQGLSHPDADTQYF. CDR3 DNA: TGCGCCAGCAGCCAAGGCCTTTCTCACCCAGATGCAGATACGCAGTATTTT.

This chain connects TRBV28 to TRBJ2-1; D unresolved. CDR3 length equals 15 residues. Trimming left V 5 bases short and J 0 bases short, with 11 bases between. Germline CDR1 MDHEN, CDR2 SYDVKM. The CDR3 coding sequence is TGTGCCAGCAGTATGACTGTGAGCTCCTACAATGAGCAGTTCTTC. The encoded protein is CASSMTVSSYNEQFF. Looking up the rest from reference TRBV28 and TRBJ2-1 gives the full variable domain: DVKVTQSSRYLVKRTGEKVFLECVQDMDHENMFWYRQDPGLGLRLIYFSYDVKMKEKGDIPEGYSVSREKKERFSLILESASTNQTSMYLCASSMTVSSYNEQFFGPGTRLTVL.

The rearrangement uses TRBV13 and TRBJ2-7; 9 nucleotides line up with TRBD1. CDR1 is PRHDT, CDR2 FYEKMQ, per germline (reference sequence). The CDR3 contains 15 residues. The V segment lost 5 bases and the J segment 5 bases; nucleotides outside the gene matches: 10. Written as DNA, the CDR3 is TGTGCCAGCAGCCCTCGGGACAGGGCTTACAACGAGCAGTACTTC. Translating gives CASSPRDRAYNEQYF.

In DNA form, the CDR3 reads TGTGCCAGCAGCGTCCTAGCGGGAGAGGGCGAGCAGTACTTC. This gives the protein CASSVLAGEGEQYF. The J gene is TRBJ2-7, the V gene TRBV9; 10 bases match TRBD2. CDR3 length: 14 residues. Trimming at V came to 2 bases and at J to 6 bases, leaving 5 bases not matched to a gene. Germline-derived CDR1 and CDR2 are SGDLS and YYNGEE.

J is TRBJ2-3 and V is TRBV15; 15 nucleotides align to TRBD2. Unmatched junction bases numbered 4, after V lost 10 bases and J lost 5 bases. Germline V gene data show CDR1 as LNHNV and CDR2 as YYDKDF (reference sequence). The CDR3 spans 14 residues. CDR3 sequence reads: CAIRTSGRGDTQYF. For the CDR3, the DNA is TGTGCCATCCGGACTAGCGGGAGGGGAGATACGCAGTATTTT.

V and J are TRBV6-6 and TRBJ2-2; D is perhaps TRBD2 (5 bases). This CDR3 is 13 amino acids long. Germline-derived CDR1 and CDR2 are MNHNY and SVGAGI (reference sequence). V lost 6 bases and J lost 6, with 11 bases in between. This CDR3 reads CASSGVRAGELFF. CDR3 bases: TGTGCCAGCAGCGGGGTTAGGGCCGGGGAGCTGTTTTTT.

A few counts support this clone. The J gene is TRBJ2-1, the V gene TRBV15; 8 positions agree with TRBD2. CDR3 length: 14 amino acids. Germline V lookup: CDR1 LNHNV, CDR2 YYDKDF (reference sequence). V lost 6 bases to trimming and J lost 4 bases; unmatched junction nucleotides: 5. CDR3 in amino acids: CATSPGLEYNEQFF. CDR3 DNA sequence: TGTGCCACCAGTCCGGGACTAGAATACAATGAGCAGTTCTTC.

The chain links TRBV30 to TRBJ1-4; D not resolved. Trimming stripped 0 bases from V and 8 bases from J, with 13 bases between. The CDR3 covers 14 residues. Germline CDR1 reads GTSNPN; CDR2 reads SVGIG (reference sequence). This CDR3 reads CAWSVPGLEEKLFF. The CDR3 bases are TGTGCCTGGAGTGTACCCGGACTGGAGGAAAAACTGTTTTTT.

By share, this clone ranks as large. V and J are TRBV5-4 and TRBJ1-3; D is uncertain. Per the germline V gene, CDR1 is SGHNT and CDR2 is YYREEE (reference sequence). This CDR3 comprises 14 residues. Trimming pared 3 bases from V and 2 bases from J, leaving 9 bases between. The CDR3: CASSSTRTGNTIYF. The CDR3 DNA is TGTGCCAGCAGCTCTACGCGTACTGGAAACACCATATATTTT.

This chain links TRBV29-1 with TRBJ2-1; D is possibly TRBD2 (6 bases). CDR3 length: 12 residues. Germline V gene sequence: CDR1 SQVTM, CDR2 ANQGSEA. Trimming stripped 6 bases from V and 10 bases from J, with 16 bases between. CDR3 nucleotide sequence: TGCAGCGTAAATCGGGGGAGTGCCGAGCAGTTCTTC. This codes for CSVNRGSAEQFF.

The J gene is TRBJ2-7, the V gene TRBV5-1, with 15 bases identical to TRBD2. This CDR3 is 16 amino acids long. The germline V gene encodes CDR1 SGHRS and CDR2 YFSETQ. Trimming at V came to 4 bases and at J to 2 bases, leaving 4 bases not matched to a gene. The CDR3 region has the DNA TGCGCCAGCAGCCCGGGACTAGCGGGAGGAACCTACGAGCAGTACTTC. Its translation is CASSPGLAGGTYEQYF.

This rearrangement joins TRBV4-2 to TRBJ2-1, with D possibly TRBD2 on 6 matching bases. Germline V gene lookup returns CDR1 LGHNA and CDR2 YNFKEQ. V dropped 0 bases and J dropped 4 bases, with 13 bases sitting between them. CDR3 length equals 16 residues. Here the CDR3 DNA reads TGTGCCAGCAGCCAAGATCCCCAGCGGGTATACAATGAGCAGTTCTTC. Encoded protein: CASSQDPQRVYNEQFF.

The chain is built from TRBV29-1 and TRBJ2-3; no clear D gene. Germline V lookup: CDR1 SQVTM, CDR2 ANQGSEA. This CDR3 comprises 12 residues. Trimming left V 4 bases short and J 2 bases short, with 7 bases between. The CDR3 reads CSVGAFTDTQYF. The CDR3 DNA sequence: TGCAGCGTTGGGGCCTTCACAGATACGCAGTATTTT.

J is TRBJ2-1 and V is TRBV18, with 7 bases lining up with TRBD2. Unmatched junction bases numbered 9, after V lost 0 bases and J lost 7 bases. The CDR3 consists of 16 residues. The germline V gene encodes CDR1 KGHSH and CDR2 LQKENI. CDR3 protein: CASSPPSRGSGNEQFF. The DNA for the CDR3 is TGTGCCAGCTCACCACCGTCACGCGGGAGTGGTAATGAGCAGTTCTTC.